Below, 15 T cell receptor beta chains from the same sample are listed, as sequenced in a study of cytomegalovirus exposure and HLA in healthy donors. With 60 Vbeta and 13 Jbeta primers, the PCR was carried out. Repertoires were generated with immunoSEQ multiplex PCR, while TCRdb's copy carries only in-frame clones and drops some. The table has around 130,000 clones, roughly 74% seen once. Specimen: PBMCs. The receptors derive from a man aged 40-50 years in good health and CMV-seropositive.

This clone was detected a few times. V usage is TRBV19 and J usage is TRBJ1-1; the match to TRBD1 covers 12 bases. The CDR3 extends over 15 amino acids. Germline trimming cut 5 bases from V and 10 bases from J; bases unmatched to any gene: 11. Germline values: CDR1 LNHDA, CDR2 SQIVND (reference sequence). CDR3 DNA: TGTGCCAGTAGTGTCCCGGGACAGGGGGCGCCCAGAGCTTTCTTT. The encoded protein is CASSVPGQGAPRAFF.

This chain uses TRBV5-1 with TRBJ2-1; no reliable D call. CDR3 length equals 16 residues. CDR1 is SGHRS and CDR2 is YFSETQ in the germline V gene. Trimming took off 0 bases at V and 0 bases at J, with 10 bases between the two ends. CDR3 residues: CASSLVVSGSYNEQFF. The DNA for the CDR3 is TGCGCCAGCAGCTTGGTTGTCTCCGGCTCCTACAATGAGCAGTTCTTC.

The V call is TRBV5-1, the J call TRBJ2-7; 7 nucleotides line up with TRBD1. V lost 0 bases and J lost 2; bases outside the gene matches: 11. The CDR3 runs to 17 residues. The germline gives CDR1 SGHRS, CDR2 YFSETQ. In nucleotides, the CDR3 is TGCGCCAGCAGCTTGGAATCGCCGGGACAGACCACCTACGAGCAGTACTTC. Protein: CASSLESPGQTTYEQYF. The entire variable domain, with the rest obtained from reference TRBV5-1 and TRBJ2-7, is as follows: KAGVTQTPRYLIKTRGQQVTLSCSPISGHRSVSWYQQTPGQGLQFLFEYFSETQRNKGNFPGRFSGRQFSNSRSEMNVSTLELGDSALYLCASSLESPGQTTYEQYFGPGTRLTVT.

V gene TRBV7-9 combines with J gene TRBJ2-4; no reliable D call. This CDR3 comprises 12 residues. The ends were cut back, 5 bases at V and 14 bases at J, with 16 bases in the middle. Germline lookup yields CDR1 SEHNR and CDR2 FQNEAQ (reference sequence). The DNA of the CDR3 is TGTGCCAGCAGCCCCACCCGGTGTGAGAAGTACTTC. This encodes CASSPTRCEKYF.

The chain is built from TRBV27 and TRBJ1-6; D unresolved. This CDR3 is 14 amino acids long. CDR1 and CDR2 (germline): MNHEY, SMNVEV (reference sequence). The V end was cut by 2 bases, the J end by 7 bases, with 9 bases between. The chain's CDR3 is CASSLQVPNSPLHF. The CDR3 DNA is TGTGCCAGCAGTTTACAGGTCCCCAATTCACCCCTCCACTTT.

The chain carries TRBV7-2 and TRBJ2-1; 7 bases line up with TRBD2. J was trimmed by 4 bases and V by 2 bases; bases with no gene match: 8. This CDR3 region has 16 residues. Germline lookup yields CDR1 SGHTA and CDR2 FQGNSA. This chain's CDR3 is CASSLFGGRTYNEQFF. CDR3 sequence (DNA): TGTGCCAGCAGCTTATTCGGCGGGAGAACGTACAATGAGCAGTTCTTC.

V gene TRBV18 combines with J gene TRBJ2-5, with 7 bases aligning to TRBD2. Judging by the DNA end, TRBJ2-7 fits better; the J call may be wrong. The CDR3 extends over 13 amino acids. Germline assignment: CDR1 KGHSH and CDR2 LQKENI. This CDR3 reads CASSPRGGDEQYF. The CDR3, as DNA: TGTGCCAGCTCACCACGGGGGGGAGACGAGCAGTACTTC.

Turning to this clone: This sample also contains other DNA sequences that code for the same CDR3. This chain connects TRBV5-1 to TRBJ1-1; the D gene is possibly TRBD1 (5 bases). Trimming removed 2 bases at V and 6 bases at J, with 14 bases between. CDR3 size: 14 residues. CDR1 is SGHRS and CDR2 is YFSETQ in the germline V gene. For the CDR3, the DNA is TGCGCCAGCAGCTTCAGGGTAGAGATGGCTGAAGCTTTCTTT. Protein sequence: CASSFRVEMAEAFF.

This rearrangement joins TRBV29-1 to TRBJ2-7; 10 positions agree with TRBD2. The V gene's germline CDR1 is SQVTM and CDR2 ANQGSEA. J was trimmed by 3 bases and V by 6 bases; bases with no gene match: 8. CDR3 size: 14 residues. CDR3 amino acids: CSVRRLAGVYEQYF. CDR3 sequence (DNA): TGCAGCGTCCGACGTCTAGCGGGAGTCTACGAGCAGTACTTC.

This sequence joins TRBV19 and TRBJ2-2; 7 bases are shared with TRBD1. Germline V gives CDR1 LNHDA, CDR2 SQIVND (reference sequence). Trimming at V came to 10 bases and at J to 2 bases, leaving 7 bases not matched to a gene. The CDR3 contains 14 residues. The CDR3 DNA reads TGTGCCACCGATCGGGACAGAAACACCGGGGAGCTGTTTTTT. Amino acid sequence: CATDRDRNTGELFF. The full variable domain, rest sourced from reference TRBV19 and TRBJ2-2, is DGGITQSPKYLFRKEGQNVTLSCEQNLNHDAMYWYRQDPGQGLRLIYYSQIVNDFQKGDIAEGYSVSREKKESFPLTVTSAQKNPTAFYLCATDRDRNTGELFFGEGSRLTVL.

The chain employs TRBV28 and TRBJ1-3; TRBD1 aligns across 7 bases. This CDR3 spans 13 amino acids. Unmatched junction bases numbered 6, after V lost 5 bases and J lost 8 bases. Germline loops: CDR1 MDHEN, CDR2 SYDVKM. CDR3 residues: CASSLQGWDTIYF. The DNA of the CDR3 is TGTGCCAGCAGTCTACAGGGGTGGGACACCATATATTTT.

This clone has more than one count but fewer than ten. This rearrangement joins TRBV28 to TRBJ2-3, with 9 positions matching TRBD2. Germline V gene sequence: CDR1 MDHEN, CDR2 SYDVKM. The CDR3 sequence is 16 residues long. The V gene end was trimmed by 8 bases and the J gene end by 6 bases; junction bases not matched to a gene: 15. CDR3 sequence: CASVSPLAGEADTQYF. The CDR3 DNA reads as TGTGCCAGCGTTTCTCCTTTAGCGGGGGAGGCGGATACGCAGTATTTT.

This clone turned up a few times. V gene TRBV14 combines with J gene TRBJ2-5; 11 nucleotides match TRBD1. The DNA matches TRBJ2-7 better at its end, which makes the J call doubtful. This CDR3 region has 16 residues. From germline, CDR1 is SGHDN and CDR2 FVKESK. The DNA of the CDR3 is TGTGCCAGCAGCCCGCGGACAGGGGGCGTTGGCTACGAGCAGTACTTC. This sequence encodes CASSPRTGGVGYEQYF.

The CDR3 protein is CASRPRGSGNTIYF. CDR3 in DNA: TGTGCCAGCAGACCAAGGGGTTCTGGAAACACCATATATTTT. The genes are TRBV27 and TRBJ1-3, with a tentative D call TRBD1 (5 bases). Germline lookup yields CDR1 MNHEY and CDR2 SMNVEV (reference sequence). The CDR3 is 14 amino acids. Trimming shortened V by 6 bases and J by 1 base, and 10 bases separated the two germline ends.

V is TRBV28 and J is TRBJ1-6; TRBD1 aligns across 7 bases. CDR3 length: 15 amino acids. The V gene end was trimmed by 7 bases and the J gene end by 8 bases; junction bases not matched to a gene: 11. Germline V gives CDR1 MDHEN, CDR2 SYDVKM. The CDR3 nucleotides read TGTGCCAGCACTCCATCACAGGGGAGGTATTCACCCCTCCACTTT. Its protein product is CASTPSQGRYSPLHF.